This TCR beta chain was observed in a study of blood T cells in healthy people across ages. General study points: Diversity was estimated from one million T cells, and these estimates were considered underestimates.

CDR3 size: 17 residues. V was pared by 7 bases and J by 5 bases, with 19 bases of the junction left unmatched. Germline CDR1 reads SGHAT; CDR2 reads FQNNGV. This clonotype has more than one count but fewer than ten. Its antigen is not identified. Then a second PCR, running roughly 7 to 11 cycles, was carried out with a sample-barcoded 5' primer and a J-beta primer mix. The template-switch adaptor, which had 12 random nucleotides, put a tag on each cDNA molecule. Via MiXCR, TCRdb re-called the 5' RACE reads, giving one row per CDR3 protein. The sample consists of some 1.8 million distinct CDR3 sequences, 35% to 50% of them appearing once.

This TCR was sampled from a human donor in good health. V and J are TRBV11-2 and TRBJ2-5; 7 bases are a match to TRBD1. Sequenced input: blood. CDR3 residues: CASNPTERRGLWETQYF. The CDR3, as DNA: TGTGCCAGCAACCCAACGGAAAGAAGGGGGCTCTGGGAGACCCAGTACTTC.